These T cell receptor beta chains were read from a single sample in a study of blood T cell repertoires in COVID-19. The assay was immunoSEQ multiplex PCR, and TCRdb's table has in-frame clones only and misses some. Seen here are roughly 80,000 clones, 90% to 95% observed once, and the top ten hold roughly 1.7%. Material: peripheral blood. These receptors originate from a man aged 55 to 70 with acute or convalescent COVID-19. CDR3s include the opening cysteine and the closing phenylalanine or tryptophan. Fields, in order: V gene, D gene, clone size, J gene, CDR3 DNA, CDR3 protein. A D gene is named only where the DNA matches it firmly. A clone size is listed for some rows: how often the clone was seen (once, few, many), or a class if it is expanded.

>TRBV2|.|.|TRBJ2-3
TGTGCCAGCAGTGATAAGTGGGAGTGGGCCGATACGCAGTATTTT
CASSDKWEWADTQYF
>TRBV9|.|.|TRBJ1-1
TGTGCCAGCAGCGTAGTTGAGACAGCTGACACTGAAGCTTTCTTT
CASSVVETADTEAFF
>TRBV19|.|.|TRBJ1-2
TGTGCCAGTAGTAACCCGGGGTTTGGCTACACCTTC
CASSNPGFGYTF
>TRBV5-6|.|.|TRBJ1-6
TGTGCCAGCAGCACATCAGGGAATTCACCCCTCCACTTT
CASSTSGNSPLHF
>TRBV12-5|.|.|TRBJ2-1
TGTGCTAGTGGTTTTTCAGGCAGGCTCCACAATGAGCAGTTCTTC
CASGFSGRLHNEQFF
>TRBV6-2/TRBV6-3|.|.|TRBJ2-7
TGTGCCAGCAGTTACTCGTTTGACACCTACGAGCAGTACTTC
CASSYSFDTYEQYF
>TRBV4-2|TRBD1|.|TRBJ1-3
TGTGCCAGCAGCCAAGTGTCCGGGACAGGGGGCTCTGGAAACACCATATATTTT
CASSQVSGTGGSGNTIYF
>TRBV28|TRBD1|.|TRBJ1-6
TGTGCCAGCAGTTTATTTCCCCACGGCAGGGGGTCACCCCTCCACTTT
CASSLFPHGRGSPLHF
>TRBV6-2/TRBV6-3|.|.|TRBJ1-5
.
CASSSSGGVSNQPQHF
>TRBV11-3|TRBD1|.|TRBJ2-1
TGTGCCAGCAGCTTACAGGGGGCGAATGAGCAGTTCTTC
CASSLQGANEQFF
>TRBV19|.|.|TRBJ1-5
TGTGCCAGTAGTGTCATTTCGTCGGAGGGGCCCCAGCATTTT
CASSVISSEGPQHF
>TRBV4-2|.|.|TRBJ2-1
TGTGCCAGCAGCCAAGGGGCCAGAGGGGGAGGGCCGGGTTACAATGAGCAGTTCTTC
CASSQGARGGGPGYNEQFF
>TRBV30|.|.|TRBJ2-1
TGTGCCTGGAGTAGACAAGTTTACAATGAGCAGTTCTTC
CAWSRQVYNEQFF
>TRBV5-1|TRBD2|.|TRBJ2-7
TGCGCCAGCAGCCAAGGGGTAGCGGGCCCCTACGAGCAGTACTTC
CASSQGVAGPYEQYF
>TRBV19|.|.|TRBJ2-7
TGTGCCAGTAGTCCCCTGGGGAGCAAATCCTACGAGCAGTACTTC
CASSPLGSKSYEQYF
>TRBV4-2|.|.|TRBJ1-1
TGTGCCAGCAGCCAAGAGGCGGAGAGTCCTGAAGCTTTCTTT
CASSQEAESPEAFF
>TRBV27|TRBD2|.|TRBJ2-1
TGTGCCAGCACCCGTAGTGGTAGCGGGCTCTACAATGAGCAGTTCTTC
CASTRSGSGLYNEQFF
>TRBV28|TRBD1|.|TRBJ2-7
TGTGCCAGCAGTTGGGGACAGGGGAAGGACGAGCAGTACTTC
CASSWGQGKDEQYF
>TRBV15|.|.|TRBJ2-7
TGTGCCACCAGCAGAGATCATGGTAGCTACGAGCAGTACTTC
CATSRDHGSYEQYF
>TRBV3-1/TRBV3-2|.|.|TRBJ1-2
TGTGCCAGCAGCCAAGCAGGTTACGGGGGTAGCGGCTACACCTTC
CASSQAGYGGSGYTF
>TRBV9|TRBD2|.|TRBJ2-4
TGTGCCAGCAGCGCCGGACGGGAGGACATTCAGTACTTC
CASSAGREDIQYF
>TRBV7-2|.|.|TRBJ2-1
TGTGCCAGCAGCTTAATTGAGGAACTTGAGCAGTTCTTC
CASSLIEELEQFF
>TRBV6-6|TRBD2|.|TRBJ2-1
TGTGCCAGTATAGCGGGAACGGTGAACAATGAGCAGTTCTTC
CASIAGTVNNEQFF
>TRBV2|TRBD1|.|TRBJ2-2
TGTGCCAGCAGTGGGACAGGGAACACCGGGGAGCTGTTTTTT
CASSGTGNTGELFF
>TRBV4-3|TRBD1|.|TRBJ2-5
TGCGCCAGCAGCCAAGTAGTGTTTGGACAGGGGGAACACCAAGAGACCCAGTACTTC
CASSQVVFGQGEHQETQYF
>TRBV28|TRBD1|.|TRBJ1-2
TGTGCCAGCAGTTTATTAGGACAGGGGTATGGCTACACCTTC
CASSLLGQGYGYTF
>TRBV29-1|.|.|TRBJ1-2
TGCAGCGCCATGACAGAAGACTATGGCTACACCTTC
CSAMTEDYGYTF
>TRBV9|.|.|TRBJ2-2
TGTGCCAGCAGCGTAAGACCCGGTGGAGTAGCGGTGACGAACACCGGGGAGCTGTTTTTT
CASSVRPGGVAVTNTGELFF
>TRBV7-3|.|.|TRBJ2-7
TGTGCCAGCAGCTTAGATGGGGCTCGGGAGCAGTACTTC
CASSLDGAREQYF
>TRBV14|TRBD1|.|TRBJ2-7
TGTGCCAGCAGCCAAAATGTACAGGGGTACGAGCAGTACTTC
CASSQNVQGYEQYF
>TRBV19|.|few|TRBJ2-2
TGTGCCAGTAGTATTGGGAGAGAAAACACCGGGGAGCTGTTTTTT
CASSIGRENTGELFF
>TRBV7-2|.|.|TRBJ2-7
TGTGCCAGCAGCCTCACTTCCTACGAGCAGTACTTC
CASSLTSYEQYF
>TRBV11-3|TRBD1|.|TRBJ2-5
TGTGCCAGCAGCCTGGGGACAGGAGCCCAAGAGACCCAGTACTTC
CASSLGTGAQETQYF
>TRBV10-3|TRBD2|.|TRBJ2-7
TGTGCCATCAATCCGGGAGACGGCGGGAGGGACGAGCAGTACTTC
CAINPGDGGRDEQYF
>TRBV11-2|.|.|TRBJ2-3
TGTGCCAGCAGCTTCGGGACAAGCCGAGATACGCAGTATTTT
CASSFGTSRDTQYF
>TRBV6-2/TRBV6-3|TRBD2|.|TRBJ2-1
TGTGCCAGCAGTTACCGGGCTAGCGGGGCCGCTGGGCAGTTCTTC
CASSYRASGAAGQFF
>TRBV2|.|.|TRBJ2-6
TGTGCCAGCAGTGAAGAAGCGAGCTTTGGCAACGTCCTGACTTTC
CASSEEASFGNVLTF
>TRBV3-1/TRBV3-2|.|.|TRBJ2-1
TGTGCCAGCAGCCAAGTTTGGAGATCCCCAAGGGGTGAGCAGTTCTTC
CASSQVWRSPRGEQFF
>TRBV5-1|.|.|TRBJ2-5
TGCGCCAGCAGCTCGCTAACAGAAACAGGGGGGGGGCGGGGAACCCAGTACTTC
CASSSLTETGGGRGTQYF
>TRBV2|TRBD1|.|TRBJ1-2
TGTGCCAGCAGCGCGACAGGGGTTGGCGGCTACACCTTC
CASSATGVGGYTF
>TRBV18|.|.|TRBJ2-3
TGTGCCAGCTCACCCACTAGCACAGATACGCAGTATTTT
CASSPTSTDTQYF
>TRBV19|.|.|TRBJ1-2
TGTGCCAGTAAGAACCTGTCGGGGGTGAAGGGCTATGGCTACACCTTC
CASKNLSGVKGYGYTF
>TRBV19|TRBD2|.|TRBJ2-3
TGTGCCAGTAGTATTCCGGGACTAGCGGGAGGAGGGGATACGCAGTATTTT
CASSIPGLAGGGDTQYF
>TRBV11-2|TRBD2|once|TRBJ2-1
TGTGCCAGCAGCTTATCGACTAGCGGGAGAGGTGAGCAGTTCTTC
CASSLSTSGRGEQFF
>TRBV11-3|TRBD2|.|TRBJ2-2
TGTGCCAGCAGCTTAGTGACTAGCGTACCCGGTTGCGCCGGGGAGCTGTTTTTT
CASSLVTSVPGCAGELFF
>TRBV7-2|.|.|TRBJ2-7
TGTGCCAGCAGCTCGGGTGCCCGCTACGAGCAGTACTTC
CASSSGARYEQYF
>TRBV10-2|TRBD1|.|TRBJ1-2
TGCGCCAGCAGTGTAGGAATGGGACAGGATGGCTACACCTTC
CASSVGMGQDGYTF
>TRBV7-2|.|.|TRBJ2-3
TGTGCCAGCAGCCTACAATCTAGCGGCACAGATACGCAGTATTTT
CASSLQSSGTDTQYF
>TRBV10-3|.|.|TRBJ1-1
TGTGCCATCAGACAGAACACTGAAGCTTTCTTT
CAIRQNTEAFF
>TRBV4-3|TRBD1|.|TRBJ1-1
TGCGCCAGCAGCCAAACCGGGACAGTTTCTGAAGCTTTCTTT
CASSQTGTVSEAFF
>TRBV5-4|.|.|TRBJ2-5
TGTGCCAGCAGCTTGGACGGAGCGGGCGAGACGGGGGAGACCCAGTACTTC
CASSLDGAGETGETQYF
>TRBV4-2|TRBD1|.|TRBJ2-5
TGTGCCAGCAGCCAACCTTCGACAGGGCCCAGCCAAGAGACCCAGTACTTC
CASSQPSTGPSQETQYF